The T cell receptor beta chain under discussion was sequenced for a study of cytomegalovirus exposure and HLA in healthy donors. The repertoire was sequenced with immunoSEQ multiplex PCR; TCRdb's copy has only in-frame clones and lacks some. The sample consists of roughly 300,000 clones, over 75% of them appearing once. V lost 6 bases to trimming and J lost 4 bases; unmatched junction nucleotides: 4. Germline CDR1 is SGHRS and CDR2 is YFSETQ. This CDR3 spans 13 amino acids. The sequenced sample consisted of PBMCs. The TCR originated in a woman aged 18-30 years in good health and CMV-seronegative. The rearrangement links TRBV5-1 to TRBJ2-7, with 10 bases fitting TRBD1. The CDR3 here is CASTRTGGYEQYF. In DNA form, the CDR3 reads TGCGCCAGCACCCGGACAGGGGGTTACGAGCAGTACTTC.